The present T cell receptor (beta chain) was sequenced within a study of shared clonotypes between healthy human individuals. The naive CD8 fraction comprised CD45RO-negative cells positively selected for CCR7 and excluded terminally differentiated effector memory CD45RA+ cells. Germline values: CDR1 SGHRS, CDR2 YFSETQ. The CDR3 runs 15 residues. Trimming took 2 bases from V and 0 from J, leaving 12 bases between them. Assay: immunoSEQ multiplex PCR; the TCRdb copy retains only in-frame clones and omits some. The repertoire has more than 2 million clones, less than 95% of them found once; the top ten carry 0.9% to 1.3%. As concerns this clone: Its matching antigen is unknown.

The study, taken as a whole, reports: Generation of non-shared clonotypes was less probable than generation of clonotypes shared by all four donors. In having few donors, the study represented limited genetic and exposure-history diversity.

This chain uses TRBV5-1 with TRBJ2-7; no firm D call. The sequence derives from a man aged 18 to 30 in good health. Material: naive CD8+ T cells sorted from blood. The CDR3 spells CASSFSAMSSYEQYF. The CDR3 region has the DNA TGCGCCAGCAGCTTTTCGGCGATGAGCTCCTACGAGCAGTACTTC.